These T cell receptor beta chains were read from a single sample in a study of blood T cell repertoires in COVID-19. The repertoire was sequenced with immunoSEQ multiplex PCR; TCRdb's copy has only in-frame clones and lacks some. The profile shows roughly 400,000 clones, about 88% of them singletons. Material for sequencing was PBMCs or T cells enriched from blood (not recorded which). The receptors were gathered from a young woman who had been exposed to COVID-19. Each CDR3 is given without its conserved first and last residue.

>TRBV18|12
ASSPASGPGELF
>TRBV30|12
AWSRLAGVNEQF
>TRBV19|12
ASSITSGKETQY
>TRBV5-4|13
ASSLSRGRTDTQY
>TRBV30|11
AWSGAGLGEQY
>TRBV3-1/TRBV3-2|14
ASSQESGGCSYEQY
>TRBV27|14
ASSQQGAAGSYEQY
>TRBV19|11
ASSPFPTGELF
>TRBV7-3|13
ASSLRSSGVYEQF
>TRBV5-6|13
ASSLTGASGNTIY
>TRBV19|13
ASSFSRGSADTQY
>TRBV11-1|12
ASSLVQNTGELF
>TRBV14|12
ASSQEIRGAEAF
>TRBV5-1|14
ASSTGTSVLTDTQY
>TRBV2|15
ASREGQGLRSNQPQH
>TRBV9|13
ASSPRTGGSDEQY
>TRBV5-4|14
ASSPLPSDSGNTIY
>TRBV28|14
ASSLGLAGPVGEQF
>TRBV21-1|14
ASSKSATGSTYEQY
>TRBV5-1|15
ASRWTNLGGNTGELF
>TRBV7-8|11
ASSSRLDNEQF
>TRBV7-2|11
ASSLSGRETQY
>TRBV2|13
ASSPGQVAGNTIY
>TRBV11-2|15
ASSLVAGGPNTDTQY
>TRBV6-5|12
ASSRGREGYEQY
>TRBV3-1/TRBV3-2|18
ASSQGPRTSGLLAKNIQY
>TRBV7-2|16
ASSSTWGQGNLGGELF
>TRBV20-1|9
SASQGNGYT
>TRBV28|13
ASSYRGRTGETQY
>TRBV13|11
ASSPGQVYEQY
>TRBV5-1|12
ASSDRAGDTEAF
>TRBV5-1|12
ASSLSTGNYGYT
>TRBV4-1|12
ASTPVQVTGELF
>TRBV12-3/TRBV12-4|11
ASSLVPGAGEY
>TRBV12-3/TRBV12-4|10
ASSFRADGYT
>TRBV6-5|11
ASSRSGGYGYT
>TRBV28|13
ASSFGQGRPGELF
>TRBV24-1|13
ATSDPDRGGGEAF
>TRBV4-1|15
ASSRGEGGGTRDEQF
>TRBV19|12
ASRRGGSFETQY
>TRBV14|11
ASSAGTGDGYT
>TRBV7-2|13
ASSLVTGGNQPQH
>TRBV27|14
ASSLFPLGGNTEAF
>TRBV29-1|12
SVDDGGDSYEQY
>TRBV6-2/TRBV6-3|12
ASSWRGMAYEQY
>TRBV5-6|12
ASSPTTGTYEQY
>TRBV4-3|13
ASSYGGWAQETQY
>TRBV4-2|18
ASSSNGELGTGFGGNTIY
>TRBV7-2|15
ASSLRIFEGVPYEQY
>TRBV2|12
ASSGTGDLSPLH
>TRBV19|15
ASSIDGGQGARNTIY
>TRBV7-2|13
ASSLDHGRNYEQY
>TRBV19|14
ASSPGQDPYNSPLH